Listed below are T cell receptor beta chains from one sample, sequenced in a study of T-cell memory formation after mild COVID-19. Via MiXCR, TCRdb re-called the 5' RACE reads, giving one row per CDR3 protein. The sample lists 200,000 to 300,000 distinct CDR3 sequences; just over 15% were seen once. The material sequenced was PBMCs or a T cell subset sorted from them (not recorded which). These receptors came from an adult woman who had mild COVID-19 (a few samples of this study predate the infection). Cell type and time point are not known. CDR3s include the opening cysteine and the closing phenylalanine or tryptophan. D genes are given only for firm matches. The size entry is marked missing in some rows and otherwise reads once, few, many or a size class.

TRBJ2-1,few,TRBD2,TRBV29-1,CSVSTSGRAVGQFF,TGCAGCGTTTCGACTAGCGGGAGGGCCGTAGGGCAGTTCTTC
TRBJ1-1,-,-,TRBV7-2,CASSQKGGGAEAFF,TGTGCCAGCAGCCAGAAGGGGGGAGGCGCTGAAGCTTTCTTT
TRBJ2-1,-,TRBD2,TRBV4-2,CASSQDLAVAGTFYNEQFF,TGTGCCAGCAGCCAAGATCTGGCGGTAGCGGGAACGTTCTACAATGAGCAGTTCTTC
TRBJ1-2,-,-,TRBV6-6,CASKEGSYGYTF,TGTGCCAGCAAAGAGGGAAGCTATGGCTACACCTTC
TRBJ2-1,-,TRBD2,TRBV2,CASIRTSGDNEQFF,TGTGCCAGCATCCGGACTAGCGGTGACAATGAGCAGTTCTTC
TRBJ2-5,-,-,TRBV15,CATSRDSLGRETQYF,TGTGCCACCAGCAGAGATAGTTTGGGGAGGGAGACCCAGTACTTC
TRBJ1-1,few,-,TRBV5-6,CASSPGHLEAFF,TGTGCCAGCAGCCCGGGACATCTTGAAGCTTTCTTT
TRBJ2-1,-,-,TRBV7-9,CASSALEGGRFF,TGTGCCAGCAGCGCTTTGGAGGGGGGGCGGTTCTTC
TRBJ2-2,many,TRBD2,TRBV4-1,CASSQTRLAGGPGTGELFF,TGCGCCAGCAGCCAGACCCGACTAGCGGGGGGGCCGGGGACCGGGGAGCTGTTTTTT
TRBJ1-3,few,TRBD1,TRBV3-1,CASRQGTFRGNTIYF,TGTGCCAGCAGACAGGGGACCTTTCGTGGAAACACCATATATTTT
TRBJ1-1,-,TRBD1,TRBV7-2,CASSLWTGLTEAFF,TGTGCCAGCAGCTTATGGACAGGGCTCACTGAAGCTTTCTTT
TRBJ1-1,few,-,TRBV10-3,CAIRDPGKAHTEAFF,TGTGCCATCAGGGATCCCGGCAAGGCCCACACTGAAGCTTTCTTT
TRBJ2-7,few,-,TRBV12-3/TRBV12-4,CASSRQDSYEQYF,TGTGCCAGCAGCAGACAGGACAGCTACGAGCAGTACTTC
TRBJ2-5,few,TRBD2,TRBV6-5,CASGIAGARETQYF,TGTGCCAGCGGGATAGCGGGAGCCCGGGAGACCCAGTACTTC
TRBJ2-7,-,-,TRBV24-1,CATSDGFEEQYF,TGTGCCACCAGTGACGGGTTTGAGGAGCAGTACTTC
TRBJ2-3,few,-,TRBV7-2,CASSLTAVSQADTQYF,TGTGCCAGCAGCTTGACAGCGGTTAGTCAAGCAGATACGCAGTATTTT
TRBJ2-1,-,TRBD2,TRBV5-1,CASSTTSGSRNEQFF,TGCGCCAGCAGTACGACTAGCGGGAGTCGGAATGAGCAGTTCTTC
TRBJ2-1,-,TRBD2,TRBV5-1,CASSPTSGGAREQFF,TGCGCCAGCAGCCCCACTAGCGGGGGGGCCAGGGAGCAGTTCTTC
TRBJ2-3,-,TRBD2,TRBV4-2,CASSQGRRTSGGGDTQYF,TGTGCCAGCAGCCAAGGGCGTCGGACTAGCGGGGGAGGGGATACGCAGTATTTT
TRBJ1-1,many,-,TRBV5-1,CASSLEGMNTEAFF,TGCGCCAGCAGCTTGGAGGGGATGAACACTGAAGCTTTCTTT
TRBJ2-7,-,TRBD2,TRBV11-2,CASSLDLAGGREQYF,TGTGCCAGCAGCTTAGACCTAGCGGGAGGGAGGGAGCAGTACTTC
TRBJ1-2,-,-,TRBV5-1,CASSPAAANYGYTF,TGCGCCAGCAGCCCAGCGGCAGCTAACTATGGCTACACCTTC
TRBJ1-6,few,TRBD1,TRBV7-2,CASSPGQHNSPLHF,TGTGCCAGCAGCCCGGGACAGCATAATTCACCCCTCCACTTT
TRBJ2-2,few,-,TRBV7-8,CASSESGEHGELFF,TGTGCCAGCAGCGAGTCCGGGGAACACGGGGAGCTGTTTTTT
TRBJ2-1,few,TRBD2,TRBV12-3/TRBV12-4,CASSLLPLWASGRANEQFF,TGTGCCAGCAGTCTCCTCCCTCTGTGGGCTAGCGGGAGGGCCAATGAGCAGTTCTTC
TRBJ2-1,few,TRBD2,TRBV7-6,CASSRNWDRGVHPPYNEQFF,TGTGCCAGCAGCCGTAATTGGGATCGGGGGGTCCATCCCCCTTACAATGAGCAGTTCTTC
TRBJ2-1,-,TRBD1,TRBV5-1,CASSLMTGGAEQFF,TGCGCCAGCAGCCTCATGACAGGGGGAGCTGAGCAGTTCTTC
TRBJ2-2,few,TRBD2,TRBV5-1,CASSGSGRRTGELFF,TGCGCCAGCAGCGGGAGCGGGAGACGGACCGGGGAGCTGTTTTTT
TRBJ2-1,-,TRBD1,TRBV2,CASGSYRGGNEQFF,TGTGCCAGCGGATCGTACAGGGGTGGCAATGAGCAGTTCTTC
TRBJ1-3,-,-,TRBV18,CASSPSSVNSGNTIYF,TGTGCCAGCTCACCCAGCAGCGTAAACTCTGGAAACACCATATATTTT
TRBJ2-1,few,-,TRBV7-9,CASSLRDSSYNEQFF,TGTGCCAGCAGCTTACGGGACTCTTCCTACAATGAGCAGTTCTTC
TRBJ2-2,-,-,TRBV7-2,CASSLYRNTGELFF,TGTGCCAGCAGCTTATATAGAAACACCGGGGAGCTGTTTTTT
TRBJ2-3,-,TRBD2,TRBV19,CASSTSSGRVNPSTDTQYF,TGTGCCAGTAGTACCTCTAGCGGGAGGGTCAATCCTAGCACAGATACGCAGTATTTT
TRBJ2-5,-,-,TRBV20-1,CSARGWRAQETQYF,TGCAGTGCTAGAGGCTGGCGGGCCCAAGAGACCCAGTACTTC